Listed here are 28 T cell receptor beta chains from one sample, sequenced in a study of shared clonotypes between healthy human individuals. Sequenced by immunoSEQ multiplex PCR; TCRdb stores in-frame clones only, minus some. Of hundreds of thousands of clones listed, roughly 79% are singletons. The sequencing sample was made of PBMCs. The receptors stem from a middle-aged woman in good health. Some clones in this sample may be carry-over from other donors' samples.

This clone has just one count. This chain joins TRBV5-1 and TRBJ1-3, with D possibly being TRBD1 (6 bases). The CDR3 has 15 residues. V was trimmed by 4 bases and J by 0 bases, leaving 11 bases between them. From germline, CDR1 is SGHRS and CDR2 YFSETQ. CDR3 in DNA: TGCGCCAGCAGCGAGACAGGCAACTCTGGAAACACCATATATTTT. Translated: CASSETGNSGNTIYF.

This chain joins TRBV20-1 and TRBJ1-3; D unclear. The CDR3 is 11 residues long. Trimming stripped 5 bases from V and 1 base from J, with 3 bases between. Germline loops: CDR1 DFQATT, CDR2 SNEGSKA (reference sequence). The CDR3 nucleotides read TGCAGTGCTCCATCTGGAAACACCATATATTTT. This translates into CSAPSGNTIYF.

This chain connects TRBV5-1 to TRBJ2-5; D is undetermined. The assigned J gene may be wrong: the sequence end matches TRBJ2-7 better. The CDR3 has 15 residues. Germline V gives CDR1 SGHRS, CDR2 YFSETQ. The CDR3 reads CASSLSAATSYEQYF. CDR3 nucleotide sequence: TGCGCCAGCAGCTTGTCGGCAGCGACCTCCTACGAGCAGTACTTC.

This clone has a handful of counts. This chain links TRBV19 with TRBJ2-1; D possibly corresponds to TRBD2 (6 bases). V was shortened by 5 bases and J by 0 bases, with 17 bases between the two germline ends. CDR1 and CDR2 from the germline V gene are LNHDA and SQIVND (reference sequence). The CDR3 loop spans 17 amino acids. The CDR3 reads CASSPTLASSSYNEQFF. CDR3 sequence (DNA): TGTGCCAGTAGTCCCACCCTAGCGTCGAGCTCCTACAATGAGCAGTTCTTC.

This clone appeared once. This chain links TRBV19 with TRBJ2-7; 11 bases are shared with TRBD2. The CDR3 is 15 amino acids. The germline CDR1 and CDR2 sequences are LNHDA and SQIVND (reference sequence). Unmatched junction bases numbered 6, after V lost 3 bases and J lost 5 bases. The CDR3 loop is CASSITSGSSNEQYF. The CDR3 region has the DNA TGTGCCAGTAGTATCACTAGCGGGAGTAGCAACGAGCAGTACTTC.

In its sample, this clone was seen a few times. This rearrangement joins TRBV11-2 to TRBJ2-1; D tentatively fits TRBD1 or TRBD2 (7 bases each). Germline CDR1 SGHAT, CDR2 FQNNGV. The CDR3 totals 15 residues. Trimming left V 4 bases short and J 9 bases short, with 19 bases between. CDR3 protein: CASSSQGGHRGEQFF. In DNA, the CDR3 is TGTGCCAGCAGCTCCCAGGGGGGGCATCGGGGTGAGCAGTTCTTC. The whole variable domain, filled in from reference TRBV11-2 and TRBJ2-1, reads EAGVAQSPRYKIIEKRQSVAFWCNPISGHATLYWYQQILGQGPKLLIQFQNNGVVDDSQLPKDRFSAERLKGVDSTLKIQPAKLEDSAVYLCASSSQGGHRGEQFFGPGTRLTVL.

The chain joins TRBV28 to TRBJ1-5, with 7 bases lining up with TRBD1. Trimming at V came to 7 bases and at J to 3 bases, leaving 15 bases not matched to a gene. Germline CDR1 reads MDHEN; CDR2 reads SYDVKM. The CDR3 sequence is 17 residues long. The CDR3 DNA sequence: TGTGCCAGCACCGATACTTCGACAGGGCCTTTCAATCAGCCCCAGCATTTT. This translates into CASTDTSTGPFNQPQHF.

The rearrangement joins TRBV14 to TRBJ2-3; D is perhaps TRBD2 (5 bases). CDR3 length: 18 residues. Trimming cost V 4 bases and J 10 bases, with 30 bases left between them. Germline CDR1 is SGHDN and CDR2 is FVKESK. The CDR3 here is CASSPLEGASRGPLAQYF. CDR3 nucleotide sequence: TGTGCCAGCAGCCCTTTAGAAGGAGCCTCCCGAGGGCCTTTGGCGCAGTATTTT.

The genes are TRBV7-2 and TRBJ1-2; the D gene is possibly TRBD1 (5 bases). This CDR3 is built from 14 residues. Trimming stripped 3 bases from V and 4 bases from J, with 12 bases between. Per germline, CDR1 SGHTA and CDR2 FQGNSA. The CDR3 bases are TGTGCCAGCAGCTTGGGACGGGGGGTCTATGGCTACACCTTC. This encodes CASSLGRGVYGYTF.

CDR3 nucleotide sequence: TGTGCCAGCAGTTACTATAGCCGGGACAAAACCTACGAGCAGTACTTC. Translated: CASSYYSRDKTYEQYF. V is TRBV6-5 and J is TRBJ2-7; TRBD1 might be the D (6 bases). V shed 1 base and J shed 2 bases, with 15 bases lying between them. CDR1 and CDR2 (germline): MNHEY, SVGAGI. This CDR3 comprises 16 residues.

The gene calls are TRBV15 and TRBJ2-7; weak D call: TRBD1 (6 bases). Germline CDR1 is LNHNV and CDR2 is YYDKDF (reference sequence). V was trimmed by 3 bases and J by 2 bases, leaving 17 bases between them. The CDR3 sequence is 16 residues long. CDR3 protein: CATSSQAGDGAYEQYF. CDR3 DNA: TGTGCCACCAGCAGCCAGGCAGGGGACGGTGCCTACGAGCAGTACTTC.

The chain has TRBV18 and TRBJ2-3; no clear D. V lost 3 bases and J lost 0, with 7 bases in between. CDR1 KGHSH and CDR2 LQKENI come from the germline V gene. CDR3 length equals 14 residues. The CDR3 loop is CASSPGLSTDTQYF. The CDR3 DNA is TGTGCCAGCTCACCGGGGTTGAGCACAGATACGCAGTATTTT. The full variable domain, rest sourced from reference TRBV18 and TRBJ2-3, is NAGVMQNPRHLVRRRGQEARLRCSPMKGHSHVYWYRQLPEEGLKFMVYLQKENIIDESGMPKERFSAEFPKEGPSILRIQQVVRGDSAAYFCASSPGLSTDTQYFGPGTRLTVL.

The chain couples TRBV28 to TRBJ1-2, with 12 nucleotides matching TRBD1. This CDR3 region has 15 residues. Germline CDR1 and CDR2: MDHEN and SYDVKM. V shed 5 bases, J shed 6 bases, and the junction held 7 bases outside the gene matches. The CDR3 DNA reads TGTGCCAGCAGTCAACCGGGACAGGGGGCGAATGGCTACACCTTC. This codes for CASSQPGQGANGYTF.

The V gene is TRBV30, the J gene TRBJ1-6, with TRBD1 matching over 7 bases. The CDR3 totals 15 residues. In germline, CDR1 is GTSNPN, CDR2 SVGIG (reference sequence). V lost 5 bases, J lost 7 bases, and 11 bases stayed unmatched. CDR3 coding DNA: TGTGCCTGGGCGACAGGGAATAGGAGAAATTCACCCCTCCACTTT. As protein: CAWATGNRRNSPLHF.

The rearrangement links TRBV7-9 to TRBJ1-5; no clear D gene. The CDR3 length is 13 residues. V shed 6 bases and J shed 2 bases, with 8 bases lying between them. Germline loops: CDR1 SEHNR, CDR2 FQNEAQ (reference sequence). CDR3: CASSTRGNQPQHF. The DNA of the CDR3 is TGTGCCAGCAGTACAAGGGGCAATCAGCCCCAGCATTTT.

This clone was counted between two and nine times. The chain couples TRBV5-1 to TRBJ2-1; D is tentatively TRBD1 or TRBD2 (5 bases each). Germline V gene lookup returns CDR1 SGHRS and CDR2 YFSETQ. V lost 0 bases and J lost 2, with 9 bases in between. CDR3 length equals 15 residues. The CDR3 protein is CASSLGGSTYNEQFF. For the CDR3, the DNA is TGCGCCAGCAGCTTGGGGGGGTCCACCTACAATGAGCAGTTCTTC.

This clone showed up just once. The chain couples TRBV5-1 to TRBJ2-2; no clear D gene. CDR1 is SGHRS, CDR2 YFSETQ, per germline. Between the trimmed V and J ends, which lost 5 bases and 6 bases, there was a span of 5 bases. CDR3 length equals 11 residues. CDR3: CASSESGELFF. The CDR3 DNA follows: TGCGCCAGCAGTGAGTCCGGGGAGCTGTTTTTT.

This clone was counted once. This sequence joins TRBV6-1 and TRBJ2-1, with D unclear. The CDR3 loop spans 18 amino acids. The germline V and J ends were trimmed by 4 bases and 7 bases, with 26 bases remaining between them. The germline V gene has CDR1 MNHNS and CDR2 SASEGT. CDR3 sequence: CASSVVTPRTQFENEQFF. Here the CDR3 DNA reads TGTGCCAGCAGTGTAGTGACCCCTCGAACCCAATTCGAGAATGAGCAGTTCTTC.

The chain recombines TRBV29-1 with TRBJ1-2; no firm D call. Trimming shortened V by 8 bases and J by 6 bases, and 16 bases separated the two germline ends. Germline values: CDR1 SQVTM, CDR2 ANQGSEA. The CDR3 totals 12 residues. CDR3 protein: CSRAGLRHGYTF. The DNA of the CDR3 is TGCAGCAGGGCGGGGTTGAGGCATGGCTACACCTTC.

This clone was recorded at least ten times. The CDR3 sequence is CASSPLSNQPQHF. For the CDR3, the DNA is TGTGCCAGCTCACCCCTTAGCAATCAGCCCCAGCATTTT. The rearrangement uses TRBV18 and TRBJ1-5; D not certain. This CDR3 has 13 residues. V dropped 3 bases and J dropped 0 bases, with 3 bases sitting between them. Germline CDR1 KGHSH, CDR2 LQKENI.

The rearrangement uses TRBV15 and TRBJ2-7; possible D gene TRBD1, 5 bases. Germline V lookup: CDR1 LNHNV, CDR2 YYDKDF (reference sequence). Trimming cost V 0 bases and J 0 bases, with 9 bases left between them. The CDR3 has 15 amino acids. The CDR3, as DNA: TGTGCCACCAGCAGAGATTGGGGCGGCTCCTACGAGCAGTACTTC. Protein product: CATSRDWGGSYEQYF. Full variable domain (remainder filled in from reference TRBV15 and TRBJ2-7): DAMVIQNPRYQVTQFGKPVTLSCSQTLNHNVMYWYQQKSSQAPKLLFHYYDKDFNNEADTPDNFQSRRPNTSFCFLDIRSPGLGDTAMYLCATSRDWGGSYEQYFGPGTRLTVT.

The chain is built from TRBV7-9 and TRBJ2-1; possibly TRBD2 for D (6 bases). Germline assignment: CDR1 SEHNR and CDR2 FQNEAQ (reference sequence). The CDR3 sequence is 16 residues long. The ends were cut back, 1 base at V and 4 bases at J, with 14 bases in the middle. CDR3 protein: CASSLDQGGPYNEQFF. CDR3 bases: TGTGCCAGCAGCTTAGATCAGGGAGGCCCTTACAATGAGCAGTTCTTC.

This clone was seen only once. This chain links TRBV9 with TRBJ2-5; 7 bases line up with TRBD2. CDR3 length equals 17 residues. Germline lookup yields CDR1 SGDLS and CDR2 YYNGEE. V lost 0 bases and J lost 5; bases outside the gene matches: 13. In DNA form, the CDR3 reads TGTGCCAGCAGCGTAGGGAGCGTTGGCGGGAGTTTTGAGACCCAGTACTTC. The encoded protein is CASSVGSVGGSFETQYF.

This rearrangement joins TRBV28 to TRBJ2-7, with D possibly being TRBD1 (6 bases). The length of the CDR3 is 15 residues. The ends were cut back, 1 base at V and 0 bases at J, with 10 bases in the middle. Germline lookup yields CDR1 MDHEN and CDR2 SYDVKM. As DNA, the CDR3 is TGTGCCAGCAGTTTATCCCGGGACACCTCCTACGAGCAGTACTTC. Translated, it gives CASSLSRDTSYEQYF.

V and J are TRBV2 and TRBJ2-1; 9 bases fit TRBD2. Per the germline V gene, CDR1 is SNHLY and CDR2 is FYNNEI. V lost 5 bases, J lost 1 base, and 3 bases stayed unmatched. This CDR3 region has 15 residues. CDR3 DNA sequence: TGTGCCAGCAGTTCTAGCGGGATATCCTACAATGAGCAGTTCTTC. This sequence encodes CASSSSGISYNEQFF.

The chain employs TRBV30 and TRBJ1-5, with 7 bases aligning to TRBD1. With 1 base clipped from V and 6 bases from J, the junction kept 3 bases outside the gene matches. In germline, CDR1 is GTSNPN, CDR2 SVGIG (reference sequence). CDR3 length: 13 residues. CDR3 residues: CAWSEGASQPQHF. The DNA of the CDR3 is TGTGCCTGGAGTGAGGGGGCAAGTCAGCCCCAGCATTTT.

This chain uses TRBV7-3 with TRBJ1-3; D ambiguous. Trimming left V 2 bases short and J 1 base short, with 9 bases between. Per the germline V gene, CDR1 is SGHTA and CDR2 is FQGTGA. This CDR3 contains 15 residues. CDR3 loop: CASSLGVQSGNTIYF. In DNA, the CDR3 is TGTGCCAGCAGCTTAGGAGTCCAATCTGGAAACACCATATATTTT.

The CDR3 sequence: CASSSFEGNYEQYF. The CDR3 coding sequence is TGTGCCAGCAGCTCGTTCGAGGGGAACTACGAGCAGTACTTC. The chain uses TRBV7-2 and TRBJ2-7, with D perhaps matching TRBD1 or TRBD2 (5 bases each). The CDR3 runs to 14 residues. The ends were cut back, 4 bases at V and 3 bases at J, with 13 bases in the middle. The germline gives CDR1 SGHTA, CDR2 FQGNSA.